The T cell receptor (beta chain) described here comes from a study of blood T cell repertoires in COVID-19. Across the study: Italy, Spain and the United States were the sources of the convalescent and acute COVID-19 samples. PBMCs, B-cell-depleted T cells, or T cells were the source of the cDNA or gDNA that made up the material.

Sequencing was performed with immunoSEQ multiplex PCR; in TCRdb, only in-frame clones are kept and a portion is missing. This table holds a few hundred thousand clones, roughly 90% found once. Source material: peripheral blood. The TCR originated in a woman between 50 and 59 years old with active or convalescent COVID-19.

CDR3 in DNA: TGTGCCAGCAGCCCCGGGGGGGGAGACAGGGTTTCCGGAAACACCATATATTTT. Its protein product is CASSPGGGDRVSGNTIYF. V and J are TRBV9 and TRBJ1-3; 7 nucleotides align to TRBD1. The CDR3 runs to 18 residues. Trimming removed 4 bases from V and 4 bases from J; junction bases left unmatched: 17. Germline V CDR1 and CDR2: SGDLS, YYNGEE.